The subject of this entry is one TCR beta chain. No antigen is known for it. This specimen comes from a study of high-grade serous ovarian cancer treatment subgroups. Tumor samples were taken before definitive surgery or chemotherapy. The germline gives CDR1 MDHEN, CDR2 SYDVKM. The CDR3 extends over 12 amino acids. Trimming cost V 7 bases and J 7 bases, with 10 bases left between them. Study-wide findings and caveats: Without spatial data, bulk sequencing limits insight into HGSC tumor diversity. Repertoire analysis covered CDR3 alone, not CDR1 or CDR2.

Clones were sequenced by immunoSEQ multiplex PCR, and TCRdb holds only the in-frame ones, with some missing. This sample has under 30,000 clones, with 84% found just once. The gene calls are TRBV28 and TRBJ1-4; D unresolved. Sequenced material: tumor tissue. The TCR was taken from a human donor with high-grade serous ovarian cancer. CDR3 amino acids: CASKTPGEKLFF. DNA for the CDR3: TGTGCCAGCAAGACCCCGGGTGAAAAACTGTTTTTT.